Shown below are 28 T cell receptor beta chains from a single sample sequenced in a study of cytomegalovirus exposure and HLA in healthy donors. The PCR employed 60 Vbeta primers together with 13 Jbeta primers. Sequenced by immunoSEQ multiplex PCR; TCRdb stores in-frame clones only, minus some. The data contain roughly 110,000 clones, about 60% of them singletons. The specimen was PBMCs. These receptors came from a woman aged 30 to 39 in good health and CMV-seronegative.

The chain carries TRBV9 and TRBJ1-2; D perhaps matches TRBD1 (5 bases). Between the trimmed V and J ends, which lost 4 bases and 7 bases, there was a span of 17 bases. The CDR3 covers 14 residues. Germline loops: CDR1 SGDLS, CDR2 YYNGEE. CDR3 coding DNA: TGTGCCAGCAGCACCGGGGGAGTGACCGCTGGCTACACCTTC. Its protein product is CASSTGGVTAGYTF.

The chain is built from TRBV28 and TRBJ2-1, with D possibly being TRBD1 (5 bases). This CDR3 contains 13 residues. V shed 6 bases and J shed 7 bases, with 13 bases lying between them. Germline V gene lookup returns CDR1 MDHEN and CDR2 SYDVKM. The CDR3: CASRSGYPNEQFF. As DNA, the CDR3 is TGTGCCAGCAGGTCAGGGTATCCGAATGAGCAGTTCTTC.

V gene TRBV6-1 combines with J gene TRBJ2-7; 15 bases agree with TRBD2. Germline-derived CDR1 and CDR2 are MNHNS and SASEGT. This CDR3 comprises 18 residues. The V gene end was trimmed by 2 bases and the J gene end by 5 bases; junction bases not matched to a gene: 10. In nucleotides, the CDR3 is TGTGCCAGCAGTGAATCGATCCGGACTAGCGGGAGGGGTCACGAGCAGTACTTC. This codes for CASSESIRTSGRGHEQYF.

The gene calls are TRBV7-9 and TRBJ1-5, with D tentatively TRBD1 (5 bases). The germline CDR1 and CDR2 sequences are SEHNR and FQNEAQ (reference sequence). Trimming stripped 3 bases from V and 0 bases from J, with 15 bases between. This CDR3 contains 17 residues. In DNA, the CDR3 is TGTGCCAGCAGCTTTTTTGGGGGGAAGGGTAGCAATCAGCCCCAGCATTTT. It encodes CASSFFGGKGSNQPQHF.

The CDR3 reads CASSVSGNPSYEQYF. In nucleotides, the CDR3 is TGTGCCAGCAGCGTGAGCGGGAACCCCTCCTACGAGCAGTACTTC. V usage is TRBV27 and J usage is TRBJ2-7; TRBD2 matches 7 bases. In germline, CDR1 is MNHEY, CDR2 SMNVEV (reference sequence). The V and J ends lost 6 bases and 0 bases, in that order; junction bases with no gene match: 8. This CDR3 region has 15 residues.

The chain combines TRBV7-9 with TRBJ2-6, with 8 bases fitting TRBD2. V was clipped by 3 bases and J by 0 bases; unmatched bases: 10. Germline loops: CDR1 SEHNR, CDR2 FQNEAQ (reference sequence). The CDR3 sequence is 19 residues long. CDR3 residues: CASSFPLAGLSSGANVLTF. The CDR3 coding sequence is TGTGCCAGCAGCTTCCCTTTAGCGGGGCTCAGCTCTGGGGCCAACGTCCTGACTTTC.

The chain recombines TRBV28 with TRBJ2-2; 11 bases fit TRBD2. The germline CDR1 and CDR2 sequences are MDHEN and SYDVKM. With V trimmed by 4 bases and J by 1 base, 5 bases remained unmatched. The CDR3 runs 17 residues. CDR3 sequence (DNA): TGTGCCAGCAGTTCACTAGCGGGAGTAGGGAACACCGGGGAGCTGTTTTTT. Translating it yields CASSSLAGVGNTGELFF.

V and J are TRBV11-1 and TRBJ2-7, with TRBD2 identical over 8 bases. CDR3 size: 15 residues. The J segment lost 2 bases and the V segment lost 5 bases, leaving 8 bases of the junction unmatched. Per the germline V gene, CDR1 is SGHAT and CDR2 is FQDESV (reference sequence). CDR3 in DNA: TGTGCCAGCAGCCCTATACTAGCGGAAGCCTACGAGCAGTACTTC. This encodes CASSPILAEAYEQYF.

This clone was found a few times. V gene TRBV7-2 combines with J gene TRBJ2-1, with a tentative D call TRBD2 (5 bases). The germline V gene has CDR1 SGHTA and CDR2 FQGNSA. The CDR3 length is 17 residues. Trimming removed 5 bases from V and 7 bases from J, with 24 bases in between. For the CDR3, the DNA is TGTGCCAGCAGCCGAACCGCGGACGCAAGAAGGAGGAATGAGCAGTTCTTC. Translation gives CASSRTADARRRNEQFF.

The chain uses TRBV19 and TRBJ2-7, with 11 bases lining up with TRBD2. Germline CDR1 reads LNHDA; CDR2 reads SQIVND (reference sequence). J lost 1 base, V lost 6 bases, and 5 bases had no gene match. The CDR3 covers 15 residues. The CDR3 coding sequence is TGTGCCAGTAGCCAAGGACTAGCGGGTTCCTACGAGCAGTACTTC. Translating gives CASSQGLAGSYEQYF.

The sample holds a few counts of this clone. The chain joins TRBV19 to TRBJ2-7; 7 bases line up with TRBD1. Germline CDR1 and CDR2: LNHDA and SQIVND (reference sequence). V was pared by 3 bases and J by 5 bases, with 7 bases of the junction left unmatched. This CDR3 contains 14 residues. The CDR3, as DNA: TGTGCCAGTAGTATCCTGGACAGGTCAGACGAGCAGTACTTC. Translated, it gives CASSILDRSDEQYF.

V usage is TRBV4-2 and J usage is TRBJ2-5; 13 bases are a match to TRBD2. Trimming at V came to 5 bases and at J to 2 bases, leaving 11 bases not matched to a gene. The CDR3 runs 18 residues. Germline assignment: CDR1 LGHNA and CDR2 YNFKEQ. CDR3 in amino acids: CASSISLLAGGDQETQYF. Here the CDR3 DNA reads TGTGCCAGCAGCATAAGTTTACTAGCGGGAGGGGATCAAGAGACCCAGTACTTC.

This clone appeared once. This chain links TRBV6-1 with TRBJ2-1; D might be TRBD2 (6 bases). CDR1 and CDR2 from the germline V gene are MNHNS and SASEGT. The CDR3 spans 14 residues. V was cut by 9 bases and J by 1 base, with 13 bases left in between. In DNA, the CDR3 is TGTGCCAGTAGCTCTCGGGGGTCCTACAATGAGCAGTTCTTC. Residues: CASSSRGSYNEQFF.

The J gene is TRBJ2-7, the V gene TRBV6-4; 7 positions match TRBD2. There are 14 residues in the CDR3. The trim removed 2 bases at V and 0 bases at J, leaving 1 base unmatched. Germline CDR1 and CDR2: MRHNA and SNTAGT. The DNA of the CDR3 is TGTGCCAGCAGTGACGGCGGGAGCTCCTACGAGCAGTACTTC. As protein: CASSDGGSSYEQYF.

This clone was picked up a small number of times. This chain links TRBV9 with TRBJ2-7, with D possibly matching TRBD2 (5 bases). The CDR3 consists of 14 residues. Germline values: CDR1 SGDLS, CDR2 YYNGEE. Trimming took 0 bases from V and 2 from J, leaving 9 bases between them. The CDR3 DNA reads TGTGCCAGCAGCGTAGGTGAGGGCCCCTACGAGCAGTACTTC. This encodes CASSVGEGPYEQYF. Filled out from reference TRBV9 and TRBJ2-7, the complete variable domain reads DSGVTQTPKHLITATGQRVTLRCSPRSGDLSVYWYQQSLDQGLQFLIQYYNGEERAKGNILERFSAQQFPDLHSELNLSSLELGDSALYFCASSVGEGPYEQYFGPGTRLTVT.

The chain couples TRBV15 to TRBJ2-1; TRBD2 matches 7 bases. V lost 1 base to trimming and J lost 3 bases; unmatched junction nucleotides: 3. Germline-derived CDR1 and CDR2 are LNHNV and YYDKDF (reference sequence). This CDR3 has 15 residues. CDR3 sequence reads: CATSRASGGYNEQFF. CDR3 in DNA: TGTGCCACCAGCAGAGCTAGCGGAGGCTACAATGAGCAGTTCTTC.

The chain joins TRBV6-1 to TRBJ2-7, with 7 bases lining up with TRBD2. The CDR3 spans 15 residues. The V and J ends lost 4 bases and 4 bases, in that order; junction bases with no gene match: 10. The germline gives CDR1 MNHNS, CDR2 SASEGT. CDR3 DNA: TGTGCCAGCAGTGCCTACACTAGCGACGGTTACGAGCAGTACTTC. It translates to CASSAYTSDGYEQYF.

This chain links TRBV27 with TRBJ2-1, with D possibly TRBD2 on 5 matching bases. Germline V gene data show CDR1 as MNHEY and CDR2 as SMNVEV (reference sequence). V lost 6 bases and J lost 6, with 9 bases in between. The CDR3 is 12 amino acids. CDR3: CASRLASNEQFF. CDR3 DNA: TGTGCCAGCAGATTAGCGTCCAATGAGCAGTTCTTC.

The V and J genes are TRBV7-8 and TRBJ1-4, with D possibly TRBD1 on 5 matching bases. Trimming stripped 5 bases from V and 3 bases from J, with 10 bases between. The CDR3 is made up of 14 amino acids. Germline CDR1 reads SGHVS; CDR2 reads FQNEAQ. The CDR3 sequence is CASSLRDSNEKLFF. CDR3 nucleotide sequence: TGTGCCAGCAGCCTCAGGGATTCTAATGAAAAACTGTTTTTT.

The chain links TRBV2 to TRBJ2-3, with 10 bases identical to TRBD1. This CDR3 comprises 14 residues. V dropped 10 bases and J dropped 6; count of bases not matched to a gene: 10. The germline V gene encodes CDR1 SNHLY and CDR2 FYNNEI. CDR3 DNA: TGTGCCAACCCCGGGACAGGGGACGGTGATACGCAGTATTTT. Protein: CANPGTGDGDTQYF.

The chain carries TRBV6-1 and TRBJ1-2; 7 bases line up with TRBD1. The CDR3 length is 14 residues. With 6 bases clipped from V and 2 bases from J, the junction kept 6 bases outside the gene matches. Germline lookup yields CDR1 MNHNS and CDR2 SASEGT. For the CDR3, the DNA is TGTGCCAGCAGCGCCGAGACAGGGAACTATGGCTACACCTTC. It specifies CASSAETGNYGYTF.

In DNA form, the CDR3 reads TGTGCCAGCAGTGAAGAGGGCAGGGGCGAGCAGTACTTC. Translating gives CASSEEGRGEQYF. The gene calls are TRBV6-1 and TRBJ2-7; D might be TRBD1 (6 bases). The germline CDR1 and CDR2 sequences are MNHNS and SASEGT. Trimming stripped 1 base from V and 6 bases from J, with 10 bases between. The CDR3 sequence is 13 residues long.

V is TRBV7-3 and J is TRBJ2-1; TRBD2 aligns across 7 bases. The CDR3 sequence is 13 residues long. With 1 base clipped from V and 13 bases from J, the junction kept 7 bases outside the gene matches. The V gene's germline CDR1 is SGHTA and CDR2 FQGTGA. CDR3 sequence reads: CASSLKAGVDQFF. For the CDR3, the DNA is TGTGCCAGCAGCTTAAAGGCGGGAGTGGATCAGTTCTTC.

The chain combines TRBV5-1 with TRBJ1-6; possible D gene TRBD1, 6 bases. Trimming took off 0 bases at V and 9 bases at J, with 16 bases between the two ends. CDR3 length: 16 amino acids. Looked up from germline, CDR1 is SGHRS and CDR2 is YFSETQ. The CDR3 DNA sequence: TGCGCCAGCAGCTTGGGGGCAGGGGATGGGTCTTCACCCCTCCACTTT. This gives the protein CASSLGAGDGSSPLHF.

The gene calls are TRBV10-3 and TRBJ1-2; 10 nucleotides line up with TRBD1. V trimming: 3 bases; J trimming: 0 bases; junction bases outside the gene matches: 4. The CDR3 totals 16 residues. Germline V gene sequence: CDR1 ENHRY, CDR2 SYGVKD. CDR3 in DNA: TGTGCCATCAGTGACCTGACAGGGGGCTCTAACTATGGCTACACCTTC. Its translation is CAISDLTGGSNYGYTF.

This clone was observed a handful of times. The J gene is TRBJ1-2, the V gene TRBV5-6; D gene unclear. The CDR3 extends over 14 amino acids. V lost 0 bases and J 4 bases, leaving 10 bases between the germline ends. The germline CDR1 and CDR2 sequences are SGHDT and YYEEEE. CDR3 nucleotides: TGTGCCAGCAGCTTGGACACTATGTCCTATGGCTACACCTTC. This encodes CASSLDTMSYGYTF.

The gene calls are TRBV4-1 and TRBJ1-1, with TRBD1 as a possible D gene (5 bases). This CDR3 is built from 20 residues. Trimming stripped 1 base from V and 0 bases from J, with 24 bases between. Germline V lookup: CDR1 MGHRA, CDR2 YSYEKL. The CDR3 sequence: CASSQVARLPGLYMNTEAFF. The CDR3 region has the DNA TGCGCCAGCAGCCAAGTAGCGAGATTACCGGGACTCTATATGAACACTGAAGCTTTCTTT.

J is TRBJ2-7 and V is TRBV6-6; 9 bases align to TRBD1. Germline loops: CDR1 MNHNY, CDR2 SVGAGI (reference sequence). The CDR3 length is 15 residues. The V gene end was trimmed by 5 bases and the J gene end by 3 bases; junction bases not matched to a gene: 8. CDR3 coding DNA: TGTGCCAGCAGTCCTACAGGGGGCATCCTCTACGAGCAGTACTTC. As protein: CASSPTGGILYEQYF.